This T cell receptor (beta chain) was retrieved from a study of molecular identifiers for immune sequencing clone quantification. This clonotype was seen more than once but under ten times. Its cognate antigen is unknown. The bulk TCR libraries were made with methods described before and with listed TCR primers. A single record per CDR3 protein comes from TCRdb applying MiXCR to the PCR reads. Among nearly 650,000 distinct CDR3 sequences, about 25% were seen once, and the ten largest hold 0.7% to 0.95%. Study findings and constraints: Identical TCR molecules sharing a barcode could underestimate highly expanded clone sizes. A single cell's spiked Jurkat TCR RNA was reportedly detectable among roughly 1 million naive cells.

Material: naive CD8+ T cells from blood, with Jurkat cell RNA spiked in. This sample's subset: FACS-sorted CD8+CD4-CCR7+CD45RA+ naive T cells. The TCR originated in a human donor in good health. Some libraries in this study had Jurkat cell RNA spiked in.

CDR3 nucleotides: TGTGCCAGCAGCTGGAGACAGATCACCGGGGAGCTGTTTTTT. Encoded protein: CASSWRQITGELFF. The chain recombines TRBV11-2 with TRBJ2-2; a weak D match, TRBD1 (5 bases). The CDR3 is made up of 14 amino acids. Trimming took 4 bases from V and 4 from J, leaving 10 bases between them. The germline gives CDR1 SGHAT, CDR2 FQNNGV. Filled out from reference TRBV11-2 and TRBJ2-2, the complete variable domain reads EAGVAQSPRYKIIEKRQSVAFWCNPISGHATLYWYQQILGQGPKLLIQFQNNGVVDDSQLPKDRFSAERLKGVDSTLKIQPAKLEDSAVYLCASSWRQITGELFFGEGSRLTVL.